This T cell receptor (beta chain) emerged from a study of response to subunit inactivated influenza vaccine. Findings and limits, study-wide: Each seasonal influenza vaccination recruits few new T cells, the authors suggested.

TCRdb reanalysed the RT-PCR reads using MiXCR and keeps one entry per CDR3 protein. The sample has 500,000 or so distinct CDR3 sequences, 9.5% to 13% seen once. To note about this clonotype: Antigen: not known.

After removal of 1 base from V and 3 bases from J, the junction contained 7 bases not matched to a gene. Germline V gene data show CDR1 as MNHEY and CDR2 as SMNVEV (reference sequence). The CDR3 loop spans 16 amino acids. This sequence joins TRBV27 and TRBJ2-7; 9 bases are shared with TRBD2. The TCR sequence derives from a man between 45 and 60 years old who received an inactivated influenza vaccine. Sequencing used PBMCs from blood, obtained more than 35 days after vaccination. The CDR3 spells CASSLFGLAGNYEQYF. The CDR3, as DNA: TGTGCCAGCAGTTTATTCGGGCTAGCGGGGAACTACGAGCAGTACTTC.